This entry lists 23 T cell receptor beta chains sequenced from one sample in a study of blood T cells in healthy people across ages. The second PCR ran about 6 to 11 cycles with a sample-barcoded 5' primer and J-beta primers. TCRdb ran MiXCR on the 5' RACE reads and lists one entry per CDR3 protein. Counted here are 650,000 to 1,000,000 distinct CDR3 sequences, around 36% occurring once; the ten biggest clones make up approximately 12%. The specimen was blood. The receptor source for this set is a man between 18 and 35 years old in good health.

This clonotype was seen more than once but under ten times. The DNA for the CDR3 is TGTGCCAGCTCAGCAGACATGAGCACTGAAGCTTTCTTT. This encodes CASSADMSTEAFF. The gene calls are TRBV18 and TRBJ1-1; D not resolved. CDR1 is KGHSH, CDR2 LQKENI, per germline. Deletions cut 5 bases from V and 4 bases from J, with 11 bases between. The CDR3 totals 13 residues. The whole variable domain, remainder taken from reference TRBV18 and TRBJ1-1, is NAGVMQNPRHLVRRRGQEARLRCSPMKGHSHVYWYRQLPEEGLKFMVYLQKENIIDESGMPKERFSAEFPKEGPSILRIQQVVRGDSAAYFCASSADMSTEAFFGQGTRLTVV.

This clonotype was found a few times. The chain combines TRBV20-1 with TRBJ2-2; 11 bases are shared with TRBD2. With V trimmed by 5 bases and J by 1 base, 3 bases remained unmatched. Germline V gene sequence: CDR1 DFQATT, CDR2 SNEGSKA (reference sequence). CDR3 length: 15 amino acids. The CDR3 region has the DNA TGCAGTGCTCCTACTAGCGGGGGGAACACCGGGGAGCTGTTTTTT. As protein: CSAPTSGGNTGELFF.

The V gene is TRBV6-2 or TRBV6-3, the J gene TRBJ2-7; D gene ambiguous. The J call may be wrong; the DNA end is better matched by TRBJ2-5. The CDR3 is 12 amino acids. From germline, CDR1 is MNHEY and CDR2 SVGEGT. The CDR3, as DNA: TGTGCCAGCAGTAAGGTGGGGGAGACCCAGTACTTC. It yields the protein CASSKVGETQYF.

V gene TRBV7-9 combines with J gene TRBJ1-2; D call uncertain. The CDR3 covers 13 residues. Trimming left V 5 bases short and J 2 bases short, with 9 bases between. The germline V gene encodes CDR1 SEHNR and CDR2 FQNEAQ (reference sequence). This CDR3 is CASSPSRNYGYTF. CDR3 nucleotides: TGTGCCAGCAGCCCATCTCGAAACTATGGCTACACCTTC.

This clonotype has more than one count but fewer than ten. A much larger clone is a single base away; this may be a read error. This chain joins TRBV7-6 and TRBJ2-1; D call uncertain. The CDR3 sequence is 14 residues long. The germline V gene has CDR1 SGHVS and CDR2 FNYEAQ. The CDR3 region is CASSLESSCNEQFF. The CDR3 bases are TGTGCCAGCAGCTTGGAGAGCTCCTGCAATGAGCAGTTCTTC.

In its sample, this clonotype was seen a few times. The chain couples TRBV15 to TRBJ1-1; D call uncertain. In germline, CDR1 is LNHNV, CDR2 YYDKDF (reference sequence). The CDR3 is made up of 15 amino acids. Trimming took 0 bases from V and 1 from J, leaving 9 bases between them. The CDR3 DNA follows: TGTGCCACCAGCAGAGATCGGTATAAGAACACTGAAGCTTTCTTT. Translation gives CATSRDRYKNTEAFF.

This clonotype came up many times. V is TRBV9 and J is TRBJ2-3; D tentatively fits TRBD1 or TRBD2 (5 bases each). V lost 2 bases and J lost 2, with 12 bases in between. The CDR3 has 15 residues. Germline values: CDR1 SGDLS, CDR2 YYNGEE. CDR3 residues: CASSVGVRFTDTQYF. DNA of the CDR3: TGTGCCAGCAGCGTGGGGGTACGATTCACAGATACGCAGTATTTT.

The CDR3 sequence is CASSQDPRGPTGTNEQFF. CDR3 in DNA: TGCGCCAGCAGCCAAGACCCTCGGGGACCAACTGGTACCAATGAGCAGTTCTTC. The chain links TRBV4-3 to TRBJ2-1, with D perhaps TRBD1 or TRBD2 (5 bases each). The CDR3 length is 18 residues. Germline assignment: CDR1 LGHNA and CDR2 YSLEER. V was shortened by 0 bases and J by 6 bases, with 21 bases between the two germline ends.

This clonotype was seen only a few times. The J gene is TRBJ2-6, the V gene TRBV29-1; D call uncertain. Trimming removed 4 bases from V and 4 bases from J, with 11 bases in between. The CDR3 spans 14 residues. Germline values: CDR1 SQVTM, CDR2 ANQGSEA. CDR3 protein: CSVGVTQGANVLTF. The DNA of the CDR3 is TGCAGCGTTGGTGTCACGCAGGGGGCCAACGTCCTGACTTTC.

This clonotype was counted ten times or more. The genes are TRBV12-3 or TRBV12-4 and TRBJ2-4; D is unresolved. V lost 5 bases and J 7 bases, leaving 15 bases between the germline ends. This CDR3 comprises 14 residues. The CDR3 DNA reads as TGTGCCAGCAGTCCTGACACGGCTGGGAACATTCAGTACTTC. It specifies CASSPDTAGNIQYF.

This chain connects TRBV9 to TRBJ2-5; D perhaps matches TRBD1 (6 bases). CDR1 is SGDLS and CDR2 is YYNGEE in the germline V gene. Trimming pared 3 bases from V and 2 bases from J, leaving 11 bases between. The CDR3 contains 14 residues. In DNA, the CDR3 is TGTGCCAGCAGCGCTGGGGGCGGACAAGAGACCCAGTACTTC. It is translated as CASSAGGGQETQYF.

This clonotype was observed a handful of times. The chain uses TRBV4-1 and TRBJ2-5, with D possibly TRBD2 on 6 matching bases. The CDR3 totals 12 residues. CDR1 and CDR2 from the germline V gene are MGHRA and YSYEKL. The V and J ends lost 5 bases and 5 bases respectively, with 9 bases between them. The CDR3 DNA reads as TGCGCCAGCAGCAAAGGAGGGGAGACCCAGTACTTC. It encodes CASSKGGETQYF.

This chain joins TRBV12-3 or TRBV12-4 and TRBJ2-7; possibly TRBD1 for D (6 bases). V dropped 6 bases and J dropped 0 bases, with 12 bases sitting between them. The CDR3 covers 14 residues. The chain's CDR3 is CASRPGHSSYEQYF. As DNA, the CDR3 is TGTGCCAGCAGGCCGGGACACAGCTCCTACGAGCAGTACTTC.

Notes on this clonotype: The CDR3 does not end in the conserved phenylalanine or tryptophan, so this is likely a read error. This sequence joins TRBV2 and TRBJ1-6; possibly TRBD1 for D (5 bases). This CDR3 contains 14 residues. Trimming stripped 4 bases from V and 4 bases from J, with 8 bases between. The germline V gene has CDR1 SNHLY and CDR2 FYNNEI. This CDR3 reads CASSVQGYNSPLHL. In DNA form, the CDR3 reads TGTGCCAGCAGTGTGCAGGGATATAATTCACCCCTCCACTTA.

A word on this clonotype: This could be a read error, since a much larger clone is one nucleotide away. V is TRBV6-5 and J is TRBJ2-5, with D perhaps TRBD1 (6 bases). The end of the DNA aligns better with TRBJ2-7, so the J call may be wrong. This CDR3 contains 14 residues. In germline, CDR1 is MNHEY, CDR2 SVGAGI. The CDR3 bases are TGTGCCAGCAGCCAAAACAGGGTTTACAGCGAGCAGTACTTC. This sequence encodes CASSQNRVYSEQYF.

This clonotype came up many times. The V and J genes are TRBV12-3 or TRBV12-4 and TRBJ2-4, with D maybe TRBD2 (6 bases). The CDR3 has 15 amino acids. Trimming took off 6 bases at V and 6 bases at J, with 18 bases between the two ends. The chain's CDR3 is CASRRGGDVINIQYF. The CDR3 DNA is TGTGCCAGCAGAAGAGGAGGGGATGTGATAAACATTCAGTACTTC.

This rearrangement joins TRBV4-3 to TRBJ2-5; 7 bases agree with TRBD2. The CDR3 contains 16 residues. Germline values: CDR1 LGHNA, CDR2 YSLEER. Losses at the gene ends were 3 bases for V and 2 bases for J; bases not matched to a gene: 9. The CDR3 loop reads CASSQALYGGQETQYF. CDR3 bases: TGCGCCAGCAGCCAGGCCCTTTACGGGGGGCAAGAGACCCAGTACTTC.

A few counts support this clonotype. V and J are TRBV4-2 and TRBJ2-5; 15 positions agree with TRBD2. The junction had 12 bases not matched to a gene; V was cut back by 5 bases and J by 5 bases. Germline V gene data show CDR1 as LGHNA and CDR2 as YNFKEQ. This CDR3 is 18 amino acids long. In DNA form, the CDR3 reads TGTGCCAGCAGCTTCGGACTAGCGGGGGGGTTGGTGGTTGAGACCCAGTACTTC. Translated: CASSFGLAGGLVVETQYF.

This clonotype was seen repeatedly, ten times or more. The chain employs TRBV7-3 and TRBJ2-7; weak D call: TRBD1 (5 bases). The V end lost 2 bases, the J end lost 3 bases, and 11 bases lay between the germline ends. The CDR3 length is 14 residues. Germline CDR1 reads SGHTA; CDR2 reads FQGTGA. In nucleotides, the CDR3 is TGTGCCAGCAGCTTACCGGACGGACACTACGAGCAGTACTTC. The encoded protein is CASSLPDGHYEQYF.

The gene calls are TRBV7-2 and TRBJ2-3; 15 nucleotides line up with TRBD2. Trimming cost V 4 bases and J 4 bases; bases outside gene matches: 6. CDR3 length equals 17 residues. Germline-derived CDR1 and CDR2 are SGHTA and FQGNSA. The CDR3 DNA reads as TGTGCCAGCAGCTCCGGACTAGCGGGGGGGCCCGCAGATACGCAGTATTTT. Translating gives CASSSGLAGGPADTQYF. Based on the CDR3 plus reference TRBV7-2 and TRBJ2-3, the full variable domain is GAGVSQSPSNKVTEKGKDVELRCDPISGHTALYWYRQSLGQGLEFLIYFQGNSAPDKSGLPSDRFSAERTGGSVSTLTIQRTQQEDSAVYLCASSSGLAGGPADTQYFGPGTRLTVL.

The V and J genes are TRBV4-3 and TRBJ1-6; unclear D gene. The germline gives CDR1 LGHNA, CDR2 YSLEER. This CDR3 is 14 amino acids long. V gave up 0 bases and J gave up 7 bases, with 7 bases separating them. The CDR3 reads CASSQDMWNSPLHF. The CDR3 DNA reads as TGCGCCAGCAGCCAAGACATGTGGAATTCACCCCTCCACTTT.

J is TRBJ1-1 and V is TRBV4-2; no clear D. The V and J ends lost 0 bases and 6 bases respectively, with 11 bases between them. CDR3 length: 14 residues. Germline assignment: CDR1 LGHNA and CDR2 YNFKEQ. Written as DNA, the CDR3 is TGTGCCAGCAGCCAAGATTTGAACCAGGCTGAAGCTTTCTTT. Translating gives CASSQDLNQAEAFF.

V gene TRBV15 combines with J gene TRBJ1-2; D call uncertain. This CDR3 is 16 amino acids long. Germline CDR1 LNHNV, CDR2 YYDKDF (reference sequence). V was clipped by 3 bases and J by 4 bases, with 18 bases between them. DNA of the CDR3: TGTGCCACCAGCAGGAGGGCGCGGACGGAGATCTATGGCTACACCTTC. It is translated as CATSRRARTEIYGYTF.